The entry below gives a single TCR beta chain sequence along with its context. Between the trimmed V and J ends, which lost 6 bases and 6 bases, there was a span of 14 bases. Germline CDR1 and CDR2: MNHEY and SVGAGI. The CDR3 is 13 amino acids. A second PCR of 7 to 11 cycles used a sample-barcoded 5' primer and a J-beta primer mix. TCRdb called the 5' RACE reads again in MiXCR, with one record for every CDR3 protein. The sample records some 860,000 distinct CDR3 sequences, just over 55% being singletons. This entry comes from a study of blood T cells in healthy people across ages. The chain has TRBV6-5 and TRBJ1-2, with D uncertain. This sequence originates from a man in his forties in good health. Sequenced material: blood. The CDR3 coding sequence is TGTGCCAGCAGCGAAGGACGGATGAATGGCTACACCTTC. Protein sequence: CASSEGRMNGYTF.